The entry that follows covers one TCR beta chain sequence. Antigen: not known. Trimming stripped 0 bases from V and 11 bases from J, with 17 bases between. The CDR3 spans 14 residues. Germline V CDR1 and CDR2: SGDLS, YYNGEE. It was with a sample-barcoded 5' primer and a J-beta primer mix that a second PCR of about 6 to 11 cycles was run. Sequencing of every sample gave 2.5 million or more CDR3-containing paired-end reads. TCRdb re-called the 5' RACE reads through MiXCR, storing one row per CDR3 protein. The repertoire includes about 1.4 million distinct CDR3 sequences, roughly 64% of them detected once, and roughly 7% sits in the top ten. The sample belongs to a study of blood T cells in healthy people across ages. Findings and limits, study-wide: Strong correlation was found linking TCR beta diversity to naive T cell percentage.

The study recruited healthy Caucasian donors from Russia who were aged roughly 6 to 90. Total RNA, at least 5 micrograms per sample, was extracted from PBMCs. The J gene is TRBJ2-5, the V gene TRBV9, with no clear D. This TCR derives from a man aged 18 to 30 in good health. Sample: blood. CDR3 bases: TGTGCCAGCAGCGTAGGCCCCGATAGCTTTGAGCAGTACTTC. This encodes CASSVGPDSFEQYF.